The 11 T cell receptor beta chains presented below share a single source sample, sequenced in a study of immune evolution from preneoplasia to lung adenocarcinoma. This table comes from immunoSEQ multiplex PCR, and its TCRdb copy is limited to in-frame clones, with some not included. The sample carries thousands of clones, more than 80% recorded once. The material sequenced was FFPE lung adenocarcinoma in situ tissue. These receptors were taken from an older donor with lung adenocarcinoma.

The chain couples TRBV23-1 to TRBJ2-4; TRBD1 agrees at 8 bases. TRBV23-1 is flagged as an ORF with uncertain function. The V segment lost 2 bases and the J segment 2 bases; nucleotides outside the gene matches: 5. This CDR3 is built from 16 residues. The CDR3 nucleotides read TGCGCCAGCAGTCAAGACAGGGGTAGAACCAAAAACATTCAGTACTTC. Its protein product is CASSQDRGRTKNIQYF.

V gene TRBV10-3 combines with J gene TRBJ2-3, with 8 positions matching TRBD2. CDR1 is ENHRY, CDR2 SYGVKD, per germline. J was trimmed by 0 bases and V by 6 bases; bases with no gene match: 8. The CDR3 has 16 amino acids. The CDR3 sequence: CAISGGLAKSTDTQYF. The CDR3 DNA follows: TGTGCCATCAGCGGCGGACTAGCTAAGAGCACAGATACGCAGTATTTT.

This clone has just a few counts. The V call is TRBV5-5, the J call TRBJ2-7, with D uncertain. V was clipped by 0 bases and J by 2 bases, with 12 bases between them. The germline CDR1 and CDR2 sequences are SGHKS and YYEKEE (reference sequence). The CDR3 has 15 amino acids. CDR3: CASSLEAVMPYEQYF. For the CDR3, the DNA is TGTGCCAGCAGCTTGGAGGCAGTCATGCCCTACGAGCAGTACTTC.

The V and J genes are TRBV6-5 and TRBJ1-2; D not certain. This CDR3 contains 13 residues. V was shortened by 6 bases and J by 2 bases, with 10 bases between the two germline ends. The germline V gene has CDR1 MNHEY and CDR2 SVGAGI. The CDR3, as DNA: TGTGCCAGCAGGCTGGACGGGAACTATGGCTACACCTTC. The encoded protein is CASRLDGNYGYTF.

Written as DNA, the CDR3 is TGCGCCAGCAGCTTGGGATCCCCTAAACCGGCCGCGCAGTACTTC. Translated: CASSLGSPKPAAQYF. The chain joins TRBV5-1 to TRBJ2-7; no clear D gene. Germline lookup yields CDR1 SGHRS and CDR2 YFSETQ. This CDR3 is built from 15 residues. V lost 0 bases and J lost 9, with 19 bases in between.

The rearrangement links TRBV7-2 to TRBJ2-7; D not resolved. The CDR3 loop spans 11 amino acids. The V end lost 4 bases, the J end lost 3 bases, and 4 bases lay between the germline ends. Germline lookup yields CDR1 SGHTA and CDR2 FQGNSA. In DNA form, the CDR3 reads TGTGCCAGCAGCTCGTTCTACGAGCAGTACTTC. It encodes CASSSFYEQYF.

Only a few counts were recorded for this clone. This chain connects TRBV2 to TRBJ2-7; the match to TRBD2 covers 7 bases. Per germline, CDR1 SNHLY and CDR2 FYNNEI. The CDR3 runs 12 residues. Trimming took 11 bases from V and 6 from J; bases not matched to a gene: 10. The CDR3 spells CASMREQGEQYF. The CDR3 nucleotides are TGTGCCTCCATGCGGGAGCAGGGCGAGCAGTACTTC.

The DNA for the CDR3 is TGTGCCAGCAGCTCCATCGACAGGGGGCGAAGTGGCTACACCTTC. Translation: CASSSIDRGRSGYTF. This chain uses TRBV5-6 with TRBJ1-2; TRBD1 matches at 10 bases. V was clipped by 3 bases and J by 7 bases; unmatched bases: 9. This CDR3 is built from 15 residues. Germline V gene sequence: CDR1 SGHDT, CDR2 YYEEEE.

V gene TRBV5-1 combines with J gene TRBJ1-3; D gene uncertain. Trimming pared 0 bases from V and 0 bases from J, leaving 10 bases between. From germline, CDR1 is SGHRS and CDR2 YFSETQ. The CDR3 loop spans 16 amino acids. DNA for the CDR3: TGCGCCAGCAGCTTGGACGGGGAACTCTCTGGAAACACCATATATTTT. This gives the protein CASSLDGELSGNTIYF.

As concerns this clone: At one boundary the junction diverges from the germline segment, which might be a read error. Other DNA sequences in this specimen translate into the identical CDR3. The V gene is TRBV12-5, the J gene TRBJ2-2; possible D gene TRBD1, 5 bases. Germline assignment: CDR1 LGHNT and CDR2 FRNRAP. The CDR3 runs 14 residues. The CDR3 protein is CASGLGPDTGELFF. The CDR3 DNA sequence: TGTGCTAGTGGTTTGGGACCGGACACTGGGGAGCTGTTTTTT.

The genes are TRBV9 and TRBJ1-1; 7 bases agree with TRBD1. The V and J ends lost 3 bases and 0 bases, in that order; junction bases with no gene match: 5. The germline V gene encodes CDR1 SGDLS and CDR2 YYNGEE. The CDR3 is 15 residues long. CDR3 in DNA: TGTGCCAGCAGCGGAACGACAGGGATGAACACTGAAGCTTTCTTT. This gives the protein CASSGTTGMNTEAFF.